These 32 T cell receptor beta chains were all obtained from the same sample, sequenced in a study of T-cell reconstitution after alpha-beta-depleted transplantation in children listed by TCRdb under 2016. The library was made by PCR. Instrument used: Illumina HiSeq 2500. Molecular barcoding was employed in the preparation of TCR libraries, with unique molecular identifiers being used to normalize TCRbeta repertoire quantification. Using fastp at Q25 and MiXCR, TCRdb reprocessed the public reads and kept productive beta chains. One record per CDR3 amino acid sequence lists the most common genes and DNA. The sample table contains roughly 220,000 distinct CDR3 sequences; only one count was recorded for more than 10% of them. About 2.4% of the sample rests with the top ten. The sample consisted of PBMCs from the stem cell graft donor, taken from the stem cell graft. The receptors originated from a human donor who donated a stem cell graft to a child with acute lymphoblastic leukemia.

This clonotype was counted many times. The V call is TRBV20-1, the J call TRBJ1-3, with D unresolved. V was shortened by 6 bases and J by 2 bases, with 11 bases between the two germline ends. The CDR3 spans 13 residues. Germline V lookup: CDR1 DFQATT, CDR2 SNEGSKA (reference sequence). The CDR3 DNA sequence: TGCAGTGCCGTGATACGACCTGGAAACACCATATATTTT. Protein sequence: CSAVIRPGNTIYF.

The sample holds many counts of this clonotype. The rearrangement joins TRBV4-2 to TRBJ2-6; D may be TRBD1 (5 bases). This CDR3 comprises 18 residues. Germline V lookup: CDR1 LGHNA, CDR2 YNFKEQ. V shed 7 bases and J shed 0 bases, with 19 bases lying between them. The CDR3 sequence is CASTPLLTVNSGANVLTF. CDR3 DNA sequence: TGTGCCAGCACCCCCTTGTTGACAGTAAACTCTGGGGCCAACGTCCTGACTTTC.

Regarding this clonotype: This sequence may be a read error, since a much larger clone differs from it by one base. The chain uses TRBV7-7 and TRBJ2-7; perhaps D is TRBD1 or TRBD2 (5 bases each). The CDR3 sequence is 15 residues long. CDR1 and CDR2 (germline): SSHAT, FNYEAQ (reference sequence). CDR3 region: CARSSGTGPAYEQYF. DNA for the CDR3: TGTGCCCGCAGCTCAGGGACGGGCCCTGCCTACGAGCAGTACTTC.

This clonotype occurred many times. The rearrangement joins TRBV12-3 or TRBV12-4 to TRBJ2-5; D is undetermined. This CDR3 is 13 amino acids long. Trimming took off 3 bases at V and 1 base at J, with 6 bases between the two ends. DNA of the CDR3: TGTGCCAGCAGTTTCCCTGGCCAAGAGACCCAGTACTTC. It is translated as CASSFPGQETQYF.

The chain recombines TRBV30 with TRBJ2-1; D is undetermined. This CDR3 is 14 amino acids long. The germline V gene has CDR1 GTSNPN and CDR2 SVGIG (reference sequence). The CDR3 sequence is CAHGDTSSYNEQFF. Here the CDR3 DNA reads TGTGCTCATGGAGACACGAGCTCCTACAATGAGCAGTTCTTC.

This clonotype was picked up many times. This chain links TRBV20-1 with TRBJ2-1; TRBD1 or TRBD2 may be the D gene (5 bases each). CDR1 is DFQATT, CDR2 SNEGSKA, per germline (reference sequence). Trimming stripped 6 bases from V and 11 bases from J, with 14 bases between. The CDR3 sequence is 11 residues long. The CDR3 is CSAKLGTQQFF. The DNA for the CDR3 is TGCAGTGCAAAGTTAGGGACCCAGCAGTTCTTC.

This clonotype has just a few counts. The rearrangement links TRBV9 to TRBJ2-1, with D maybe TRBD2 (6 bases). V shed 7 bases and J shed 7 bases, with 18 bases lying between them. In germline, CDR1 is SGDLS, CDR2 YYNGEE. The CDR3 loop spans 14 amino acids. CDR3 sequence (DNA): TGTGCCAGCGCCGACGGGGAGGCGTGGAATGAGCAGTTCTTC. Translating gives CASADGEAWNEQFF.

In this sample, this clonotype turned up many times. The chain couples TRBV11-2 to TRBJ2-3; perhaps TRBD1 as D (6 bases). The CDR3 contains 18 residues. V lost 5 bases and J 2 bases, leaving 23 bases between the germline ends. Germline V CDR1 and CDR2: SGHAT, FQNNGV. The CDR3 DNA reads TGTGCCAGCAGCCTGACAGGACAATTCAGTCGGGTCACAGATACGCAGTATTTT. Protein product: CASSLTGQFSRVTDTQYF.

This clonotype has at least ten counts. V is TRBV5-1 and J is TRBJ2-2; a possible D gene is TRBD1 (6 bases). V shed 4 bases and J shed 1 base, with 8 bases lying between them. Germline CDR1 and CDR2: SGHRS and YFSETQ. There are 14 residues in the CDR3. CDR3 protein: CASSPGQNTGELFF. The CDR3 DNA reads TGCGCCAGCAGCCCGGGACAGAACACCGGGGAGCTGTTTTTT.

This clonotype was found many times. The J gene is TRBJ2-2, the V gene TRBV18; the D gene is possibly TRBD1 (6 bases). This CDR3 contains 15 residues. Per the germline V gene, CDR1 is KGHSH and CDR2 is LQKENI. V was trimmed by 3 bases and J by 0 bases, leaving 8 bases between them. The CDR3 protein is CASSPDRPNTGELFF. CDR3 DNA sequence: TGTGCCAGCTCACCGGACAGACCGAACACCGGGGAGCTGTTTTTT.

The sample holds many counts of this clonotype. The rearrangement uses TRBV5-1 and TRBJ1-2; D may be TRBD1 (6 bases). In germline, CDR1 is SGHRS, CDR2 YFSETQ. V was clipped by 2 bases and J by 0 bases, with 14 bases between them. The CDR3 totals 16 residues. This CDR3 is CASSFEQGNPNYGYTF. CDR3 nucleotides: TGCGCCAGCAGCTTTGAACAGGGAAATCCTAACTATGGCTACACCTTC.

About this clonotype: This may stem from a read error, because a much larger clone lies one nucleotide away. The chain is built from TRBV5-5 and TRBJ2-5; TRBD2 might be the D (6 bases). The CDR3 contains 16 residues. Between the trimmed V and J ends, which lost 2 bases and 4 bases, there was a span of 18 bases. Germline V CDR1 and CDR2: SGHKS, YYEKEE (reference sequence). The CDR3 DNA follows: TGTGCCAGCAGCTTCGGAGGGCTTTGGCCTTCAGAGACCCAGTACTTC. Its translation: CASSFGGLWPSETQYF.

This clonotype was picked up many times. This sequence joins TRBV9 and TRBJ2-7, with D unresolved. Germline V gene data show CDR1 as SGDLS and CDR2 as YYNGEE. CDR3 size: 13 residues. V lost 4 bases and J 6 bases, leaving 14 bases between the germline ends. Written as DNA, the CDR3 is TGTGCCAGCAGCCCAGAAGGGCTATCCGAGCAGTACTTC. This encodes CASSPEGLSEQYF.

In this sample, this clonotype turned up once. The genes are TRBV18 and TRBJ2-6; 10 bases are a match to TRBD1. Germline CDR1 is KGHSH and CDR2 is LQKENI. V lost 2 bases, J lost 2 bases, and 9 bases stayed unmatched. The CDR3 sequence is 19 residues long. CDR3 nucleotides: TGTGCCAGCTCACCATTCAGGGACAGGGGCTCGCCTGGGGCCAACGTCCTGACTTTC. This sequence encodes CASSPFRDRGSPGANVLTF.

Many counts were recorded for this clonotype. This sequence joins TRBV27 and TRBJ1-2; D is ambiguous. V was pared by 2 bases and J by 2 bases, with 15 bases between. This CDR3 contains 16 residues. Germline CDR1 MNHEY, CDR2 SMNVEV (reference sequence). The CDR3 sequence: CASSLSRGDYNYGYTF. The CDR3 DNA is TGTGCCAGCAGTTTAAGTCGAGGAGACTACAACTATGGCTACACCTTC.

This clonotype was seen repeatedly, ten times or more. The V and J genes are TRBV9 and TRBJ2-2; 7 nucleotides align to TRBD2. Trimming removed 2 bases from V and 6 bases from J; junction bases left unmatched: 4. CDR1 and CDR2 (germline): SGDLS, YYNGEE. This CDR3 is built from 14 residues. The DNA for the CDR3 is TGTGCCAGCAGCGTGGGCGGGGGTGCCGGGGAGCTGTTTTTT. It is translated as CASSVGGGAGELFF.

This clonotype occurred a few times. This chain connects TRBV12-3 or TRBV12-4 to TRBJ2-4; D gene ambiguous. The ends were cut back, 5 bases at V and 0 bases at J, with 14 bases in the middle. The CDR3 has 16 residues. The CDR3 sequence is CASSPQAVRAKNIQYF. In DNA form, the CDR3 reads TGTGCCAGCAGTCCCCAGGCCGTCAGAGCCAAAAACATTCAGTACTTC.

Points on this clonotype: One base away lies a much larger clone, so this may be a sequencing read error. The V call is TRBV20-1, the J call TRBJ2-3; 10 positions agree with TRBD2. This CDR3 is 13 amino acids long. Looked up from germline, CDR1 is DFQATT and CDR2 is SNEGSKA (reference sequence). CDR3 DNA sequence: TGCAGGGCTCTTAGCGGGGGGCGCCATACGCAGTATTTT. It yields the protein CRALSGGRHTQYF.

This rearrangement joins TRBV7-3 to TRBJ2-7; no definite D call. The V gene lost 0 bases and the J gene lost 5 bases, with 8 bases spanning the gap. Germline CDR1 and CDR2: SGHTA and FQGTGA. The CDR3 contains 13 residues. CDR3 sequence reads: CASSLTYLDEQYF. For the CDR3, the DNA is TGTGCCAGCAGCTTAACCTACCTTGACGAGCAGTACTTC.

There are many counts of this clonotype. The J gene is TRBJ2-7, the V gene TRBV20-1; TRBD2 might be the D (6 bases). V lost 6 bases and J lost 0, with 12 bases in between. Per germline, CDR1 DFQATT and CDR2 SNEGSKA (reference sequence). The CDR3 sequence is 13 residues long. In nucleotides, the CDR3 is TGCAGTGCCCCCTGGGGGGTCTCCTACGAGCAGTACTTC. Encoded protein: CSAPWGVSYEQYF.

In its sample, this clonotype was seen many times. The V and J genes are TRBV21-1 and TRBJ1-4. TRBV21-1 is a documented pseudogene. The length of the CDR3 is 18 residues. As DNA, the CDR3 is TGTGCCAGCAGCAAAGAAAGGGCACCGGGACAGCGGAATGAAAAACTGTTTTTT. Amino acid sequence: CASSKERAPGQRNEKLFF.

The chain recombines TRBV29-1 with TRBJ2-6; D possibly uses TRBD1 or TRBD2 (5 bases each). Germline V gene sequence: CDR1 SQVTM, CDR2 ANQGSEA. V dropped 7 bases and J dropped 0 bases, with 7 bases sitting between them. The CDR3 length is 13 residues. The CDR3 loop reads CSAGSSGANVLTF. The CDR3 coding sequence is TGCAGCGCAGGGAGCTCTGGGGCCAACGTCCTGACTTTC. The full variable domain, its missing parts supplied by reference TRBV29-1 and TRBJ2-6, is SAVISQKPSRDICQRGTSLTIQCQVDSQVTMMFWYRQQPGQSLTLIATANQGSEATYESGFVIDKFPISRPNLTFSTLTVSNMSPEDSSIYLCSAGSSGANVLTFGAGSRLTVL.

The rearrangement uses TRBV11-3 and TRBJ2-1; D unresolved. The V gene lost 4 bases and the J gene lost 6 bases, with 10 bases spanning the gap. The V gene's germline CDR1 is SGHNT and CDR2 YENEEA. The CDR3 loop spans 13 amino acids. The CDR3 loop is CASSSQDPNEQFF. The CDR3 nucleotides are TGTGCCAGCAGCTCGCAGGATCCCAATGAGCAGTTCTTC.

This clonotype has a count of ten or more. The CDR3 protein is CASSLAGGGTDYTF. The CDR3 DNA sequence: TGTGCCAGCAGCTTGGCTGGCGGGGGAACGGACTACACCTTC. This chain connects TRBV5-6 to TRBJ1-2; D may be TRBD1 (5 bases). The germline CDR1 and CDR2 sequences are SGHDT and YYEEEE. With 0 bases removed from V and 10 bases from J, the gap between germline ends came to 16 bases. The CDR3 runs 14 residues.

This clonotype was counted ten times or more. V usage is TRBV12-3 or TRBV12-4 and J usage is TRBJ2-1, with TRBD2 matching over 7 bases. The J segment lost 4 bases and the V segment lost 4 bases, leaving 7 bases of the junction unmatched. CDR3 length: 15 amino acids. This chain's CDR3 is CASSSPPAGYNEQFF. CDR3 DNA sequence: TGTGCCAGCAGTTCCCCCCCAGCGGGGTACAATGAGCAGTTCTTC.

CDR3 sequence (DNA): TGTGCCAGCAGGGAACTAGCGGGCTATCGGGTAGATACGCAGTATTTT. Protein: CASRELAGYRVDTQYF. The V call is TRBV28, the J call TRBJ2-3; 9 bases are shared with TRBD2. V gave up 6 bases and J gave up 5 bases; unmatched junction bases: 12. The CDR3 loop spans 16 amino acids. Germline V gene lookup returns CDR1 MDHEN and CDR2 SYDVKM.

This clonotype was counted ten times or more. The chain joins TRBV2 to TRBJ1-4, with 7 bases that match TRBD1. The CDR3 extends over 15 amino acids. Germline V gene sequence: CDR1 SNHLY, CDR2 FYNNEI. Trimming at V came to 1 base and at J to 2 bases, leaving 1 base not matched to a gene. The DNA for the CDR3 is TGTGCCAGCAGTGAAGGGGGACAGACTAATGAAAAACTGTTTTTT. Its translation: CASSEGGQTNEKLFF.

The CDR3 sequence: CASSTGPANYGYTF. CDR3 in DNA: TGTGCCAGCAGCACCGGGCCAGCAAACTATGGCTACACCTTC. This chain connects TRBV7-2 to TRBJ1-2; D is undetermined. The V gene's germline CDR1 is SGHTA and CDR2 FQGNSA. The CDR3 is 14 amino acids. V lost 5 bases, J lost 2 bases, and 12 bases lay in between.

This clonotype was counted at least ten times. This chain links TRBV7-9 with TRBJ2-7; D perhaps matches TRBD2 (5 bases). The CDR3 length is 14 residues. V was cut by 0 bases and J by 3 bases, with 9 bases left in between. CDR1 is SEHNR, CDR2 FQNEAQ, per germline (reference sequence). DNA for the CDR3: TGTGCCAGCAGCTTAGCGAGAGGGAACTACGAGCAGTACTTC. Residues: CASSLARGNYEQYF.

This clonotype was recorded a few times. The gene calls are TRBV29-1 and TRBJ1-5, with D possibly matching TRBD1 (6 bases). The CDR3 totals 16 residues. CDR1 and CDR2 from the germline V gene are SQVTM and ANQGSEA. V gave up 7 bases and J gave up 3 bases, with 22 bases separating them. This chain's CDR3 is CSATGAPGDPNQPQHF. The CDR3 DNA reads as TGCAGCGCCACCGGGGCCCCAGGGGATCCCAATCAGCCCCAGCATTTT.

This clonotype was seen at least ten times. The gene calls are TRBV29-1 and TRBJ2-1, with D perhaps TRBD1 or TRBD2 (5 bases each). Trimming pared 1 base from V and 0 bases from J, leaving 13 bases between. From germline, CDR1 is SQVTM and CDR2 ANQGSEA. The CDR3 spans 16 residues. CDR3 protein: CSVEGLRGSSYNEQFF. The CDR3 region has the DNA TGCAGCGTTGAAGGTCTGAGGGGTAGCTCCTACAATGAGCAGTTCTTC.

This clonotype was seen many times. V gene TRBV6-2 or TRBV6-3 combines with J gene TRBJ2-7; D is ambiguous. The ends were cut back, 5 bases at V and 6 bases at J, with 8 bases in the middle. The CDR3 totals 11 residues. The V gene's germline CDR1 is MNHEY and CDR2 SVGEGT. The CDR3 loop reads CASSRLLEQYF. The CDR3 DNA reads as TGTGCCAGCAGTCGCCTACTCGAGCAGTACTTC.